The clone carrying this T cell receptor (beta chain) was observed many times. As yet, its antigen is unknown. The sample originates from a study of T cell repertoires in cytomegalovirus infection. Study-level background: Indicated by public TCR beta signatures were CMV infection and matching HLA type.

V shed 6 bases and J shed 6 bases, with 17 bases lying between them. There are 14 residues in the CDR3. Per the germline V gene, CDR1 is LNHDA and CDR2 is SQIVND (reference sequence). TCRdb itself ran the reads through MiXCR, one entry per CDR3 protein. The sample carries around 170,000 distinct CDR3 sequences, about 15% recorded once. Study-wide findings and caveats: In two of eight donors, the top clonotype was HLA-C-restricted CMV-specific. Accumulated public TCR beta family frequency recognized individuals carrying CMV together with the relevant HLA.

The origin of this receptor is a human donor in good health (CMV status not recorded). Some clones in this sample may be carry-over from other donors' samples. Material for sequencing was PBMCs. The chain links TRBV19 to TRBJ1-1; the D gene is possibly TRBD1 (6 bases). CDR3 in amino acids: CASRPPGAGSEAFF. CDR3 sequence (DNA): TGTGCCAGTAGACCCCCGGGGGCAGGCTCTGAAGCTTTCTTT.